The 5 T cell receptor beta chains below were found in one sample sequenced in a study of T cell responses to AZD1222 COVID-19 vaccine. The repertoire was sequenced with immunoSEQ multiplex PCR; TCRdb's copy has only in-frame clones and lacks some. The sample lists some 150,000 clones; around 90% were seen once. The sequencing here drew on peripheral blood, taken on day 0 of AZD1222 vaccination. The source is an adult in good health.

The chain joins TRBV14 to TRBJ1-5; no clear D. The V end was cut by 2 bases, the J end by 4 bases, with 3 bases between. Germline V lookup: CDR1 SGHDN, CDR2 FVKESK. CDR3 length: 12 residues. The CDR3, as DNA: TGTGCCAGCAGCCAATTGAATCAGCCCCAGCATTTT. It specifies CASSQLNQPQHF.

For this clone: One junction end disagrees with the germline gene, perhaps due to a read error. This rearrangement joins TRBV7-9 to TRBJ1-1; 7 bases match TRBD1. The germline V gene has CDR1 SEHNR and CDR2 FQNEAQ (reference sequence). The CDR3 extends over 13 amino acids. CDR3 sequence: CASSLPTGQPGSF. CDR3 nucleotide sequence: TGTGCCAGCAGCCTACCTACGGGACAGCCGGGTAGTTTT.

This chain joins TRBV6-5 and TRBJ2-1; TRBD1 or TRBD2 may be the D gene (7 bases each). Germline V gene sequence: CDR1 MNHEY, CDR2 SVGAGI. The CDR3 contains 16 residues. Trimming took off 2 bases at V and 6 bases at J, with 17 bases between the two ends. CDR3 loop: CASSYLRGGAGNEQFF. The DNA of the CDR3 is TGTGCCAGCAGTTACCTCAGGGGGGGAGCAGGCAATGAGCAGTTCTTC.

This chain links TRBV28 with TRBJ2-1, with TRBD2 as a possible D gene (6 bases). The CDR3 has 12 residues. The germline CDR1 and CDR2 sequences are MDHEN and SYDVKM. V was shortened by 7 bases and J by 12 bases, with 16 bases between the two germline ends. The CDR3 region is CASTDLTSSQFF. The CDR3 DNA sequence: TGTGCCAGCACCGACCTGACTAGTTCGCAGTTCTTC.

This rearrangement joins TRBV5-1 to TRBJ2-3; D remains ambiguous. The CDR3 has 14 residues. CDR1 is SGHRS and CDR2 is YFSETQ in the germline V gene. The ends were cut back, 2 bases at V and 0 bases at J, with 7 bases in the middle. The CDR3 here is CASSFISSTDTQYF. DNA of the CDR3: TGCGCCAGCAGCTTTATTTCTAGCACAGATACGCAGTATTTT.